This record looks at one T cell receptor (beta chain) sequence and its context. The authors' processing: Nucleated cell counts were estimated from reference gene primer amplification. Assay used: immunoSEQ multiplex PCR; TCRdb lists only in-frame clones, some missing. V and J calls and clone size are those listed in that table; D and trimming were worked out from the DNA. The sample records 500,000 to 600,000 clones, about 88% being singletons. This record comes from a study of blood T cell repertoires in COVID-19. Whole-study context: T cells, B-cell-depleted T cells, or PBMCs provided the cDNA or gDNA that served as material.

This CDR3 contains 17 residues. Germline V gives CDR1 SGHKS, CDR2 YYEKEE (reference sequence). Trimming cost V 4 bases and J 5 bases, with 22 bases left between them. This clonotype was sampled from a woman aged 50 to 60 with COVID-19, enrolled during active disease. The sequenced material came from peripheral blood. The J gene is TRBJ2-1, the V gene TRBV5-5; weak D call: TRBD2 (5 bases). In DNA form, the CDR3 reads TGTGCCAGCAGCCCCGGGGAAGCGCCCTTACTGGACAATGAGCAGTTCTTC. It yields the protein CASSPGEAPLLDNEQFF.